One sample yielded the 6 T cell receptor beta chains listed below, sequenced in a study of CD8 T cells in ankylosing spondylitis (dated 2017 in TCRdb). The study at large found these results: A TCR beta motif of several highly homologous amino acid variants appeared characteristic of blood from ankylosing spondylitis patients.

These TCRs are of unknown antigen specificity. The method was 5' RACE. The instrument given in TCRdb is Illumina HiSeq 2500. Starting from the raw public reads, TCRdb applied fastp trimming at Q25, assembled clones with MiXCR and retained in-frame beta chains. Each entry is one CDR3 protein sequence, shown with its most common DNA and genes. For this sample there are just under 550,000 distinct CDR3 sequences; roughly 13% appear just once. Nearly 7% of the sample comes from the top ten. The sequenced material came from blood, either unsorted or a sorted T cell fraction (not recorded which). The receptors here all came from a male donor with ankylosing spondylitis.

In its sample, this clonotype was seen a few times. This chain joins TRBV14 and TRBJ1-2, with D tentatively TRBD1 (6 bases). CDR3 length: 13 amino acids. With 5 bases removed from V and 4 bases from J, the gap between germline ends came to 11 bases. Germline values: CDR1 SGHDN, CDR2 FVKESK. The CDR3 nucleotides read TGTGCCAGCAGCGAGGGACACGGCTATGGCTACACCTTC. The encoded protein is CASSEGHGYGYTF.

This clonotype was found a few times. The chain couples TRBV12-3 or TRBV12-4 to TRBJ2-7; 8 bases agree with TRBD2. The CDR3 runs 17 residues. V was clipped by 5 bases and J by 2 bases; unmatched bases: 14. The CDR3 DNA reads as TGTGCCAGCAGTCCTCCCGGGGGGGACCCATGGCCCTACGAGCAGTACTTC. Its protein product is CASSPPGGDPWPYEQYF.

This clonotype came up many times. V is TRBV4-1 and J is TRBJ2-3, with D tentatively TRBD2 (5 bases). The V end lost 0 bases, the J end lost 7 bases, and 11 bases lay between the germline ends. The CDR3 totals 14 residues. The germline V gene encodes CDR1 MGHRA and CDR2 YSYEKL. The CDR3 reads CASSQDRDSHTQYF. The CDR3 DNA sequence: TGCGCCAGCAGCCAAGATCGGGATTCTCATACGCAGTATTTT.

This clonotype appeared many times. The V call is TRBV20-1, the J call TRBJ2-7; 10 positions match TRBD2. V was pared by 6 bases and J by 2 bases, with 4 bases of the junction left unmatched. From germline, CDR1 is DFQATT and CDR2 SNEGSKA (reference sequence). The CDR3 is 13 residues long. Here the CDR3 reads CSAIAGGTYEQYF. The CDR3 region has the DNA TGCAGTGCCATAGCGGGAGGAACCTACGAGCAGTACTTC.

The chain combines TRBV20-1 with TRBJ2-7, with TRBD2 matching over 8 bases. V was clipped by 3 bases and J by 6 bases; unmatched bases: 13. The CDR3 is 15 amino acids. Germline CDR1 is DFQATT and CDR2 is SNEGSKA (reference sequence). The CDR3 here is CSASPRTSSMSEQYF. DNA of the CDR3: TGCAGTGCTAGTCCCCGGACTAGCAGTATGAGCGAGCAGTACTTC.

There are a few counts of this clonotype. The V and J genes are TRBV29-1 and TRBJ1-2; D is unresolved. V dropped 6 bases and J dropped 6 bases, with 17 bases sitting between them. Per the germline V gene, CDR1 is SQVTM and CDR2 is ANQGSEA. CDR3 length: 13 amino acids. The CDR3 protein is CSVSLGLSDGYTF. The DNA for the CDR3 is TGCAGCGTATCACTCGGACTTAGCGATGGCTACACCTTC.